This is a list of T cell receptor beta chains from one sample in a study of neurological immune-mediated disorders. TCRdb reprocessed the 5' RACE reads via MiXCR and lists one record per CDR3 protein. The repertoire holds some 66,000 distinct CDR3 sequences, with over 4% as singletons. The source material was PBMCs. The receptors were sampled from a man aged 50 or older with multiple sclerosis. The CDR3 runs from the conserved cysteine through the conserved F or W. Fields, in order: clone size, CDR3 length, D gene, J gene, V gene, CDR3 protein, CDR3 DNA. The D gene is left open where the match is weak. Rows may omit the clone size; those that give it use once, few, many or a size class.

clone_size: many; cdr3_length: 13; d_call: .; j_call: TRBJ1-1; v_call: TRBV20-1; cdr3_aa: CSARRGKGTEAFF; cdr3_nt: TGCAGTGCTAGAAGGGGGAAGGGTACTGAAGCTTTCTTT
clone_size: many; cdr3_length: 13; d_call: .; j_call: TRBJ2-5; v_call: TRBV12-3/TRBV12-4; cdr3_aa: CASSFQIMETQYF; cdr3_nt: TGTGCCAGCAGTTTCCAAATAATGGAGACCCAGTACTTC
clone_size: many; cdr3_length: 12; d_call: TRBD1; j_call: TRBJ1-2; v_call: TRBV2; cdr3_aa: CASRGQSSGYTF; cdr3_nt: TGTGCCAGCAGGGGACAGTCTTCTGGCTACACCTTC
clone_size: many; cdr3_length: 14; d_call: .; j_call: TRBJ1-1; v_call: TRBV6-1; cdr3_aa: CASSEAGRDTEAFF; cdr3_nt: TGTGCCAGCAGTGAAGCAGGACGGGACACTGAAGCTTTCTTT
clone_size: many; cdr3_length: 13; d_call: .; j_call: TRBJ1-1; v_call: TRBV12-3/TRBV12-4; cdr3_aa: CASTRTGSTEAFF; cdr3_nt: TGTGCCAGCACCCGGACCGGGAGCACTGAAGCTTTCTTT
clone_size: many; cdr3_length: 14; d_call: .; j_call: TRBJ1-3; v_call: TRBV10-3; cdr3_aa: CAIREAISGNTIYF; cdr3_nt: TGTGCCATCAGGGAGGCAATCTCTGGAAACACCATATATTTT
clone_size: many; cdr3_length: 13; d_call: .; j_call: TRBJ1-1; v_call: TRBV20-1; cdr3_aa: CSGGGTANTEAFF; cdr3_nt: TGCAGTGGGGGGGGGACGGCGAACACTGAAGCTTTCTTT
clone_size: many; cdr3_length: 22; d_call: TRBD1; j_call: TRBJ1-1; v_call: TRBV25-1; cdr3_aa: CASSEGVGRVGRGTGGWTEAFF; cdr3_nt: TGTGCCAGCAGTGAAGGAGTCGGAAGGGTAGGTCGGGGGACAGGGGGTTGGACTGAAGCTTTCTTT
clone_size: many; cdr3_length: 14; d_call: TRBD1; j_call: TRBJ1-2; v_call: TRBV6-1; cdr3_aa: CASSDRTGDYGYTF; cdr3_nt: TGTGCCAGCAGCGATAGGACAGGGGATTATGGCTACACCTTC
clone_size: many; cdr3_length: 17; d_call: TRBD1; j_call: TRBJ1-3; v_call: TRBV12-3/TRBV12-4; cdr3_aa: CASSFDREASSGNTIYF; cdr3_nt: TGTGCCAGCAGTTTTGACAGGGAAGCATCCTCTGGAAACACCATATATTTT
clone_size: many; cdr3_length: 14; d_call: TRBD1; j_call: TRBJ1-1; v_call: TRBV4-3; cdr3_aa: CASSQDRGGPEAFF; cdr3_nt: TGCGCCAGCAGCCAAGACCGAGGGGGCCCTGAAGCTTTCTTT
clone_size: many; cdr3_length: 17; d_call: TRBD2; j_call: TRBJ2-2; v_call: TRBV4-3; cdr3_aa: CASSQNSGGTNTGELFF; cdr3_nt: TGCGCCAGCAGCCAAAATAGCGGGGGGACGAACACCGGGGAGCTGTTTTTT
clone_size: many; cdr3_length: 15; d_call: .; j_call: TRBJ1-6; v_call: TRBV5-1; cdr3_aa: CASSLERQFNSPLHF; cdr3_nt: TGCGCCAGCAGCTTGGAGCGGCAGTTTAATTCACCCCTCCACTTT
clone_size: many; cdr3_length: 15; d_call: .; j_call: TRBJ2-3; v_call: TRBV15; cdr3_aa: CATSRGGLGTDTQYF; cdr3_nt: TGTGCCACCAGCAGGGGGGGGCTCGGCACAGATACGCAGTATTTT
clone_size: many; cdr3_length: 20; d_call: TRBD1; j_call: TRBJ2-2; v_call: TRBV6-6; cdr3_aa: CASSLKPLIPGQGFTGELFF; cdr3_nt: TGTGCCAGCAGCCTCAAGCCCCTTATACCGGGACAGGGTTTCACCGGGGAGCTGTTTTTT
clone_size: many; cdr3_length: 14; d_call: .; j_call: TRBJ2-6; v_call: TRBV20-1; cdr3_aa: CSARRSRGANVLTF; cdr3_nt: TGCAGTGCTAGACGCAGCCGTGGGGCCAACGTCCTGACTTTC
clone_size: many; cdr3_length: 11; d_call: .; j_call: TRBJ1-1; v_call: TRBV20-1; cdr3_aa: CSVRGDTEAFF; cdr3_nt: TGCAGTGTACGAGGGGACACTGAAGCTTTCTTT
clone_size: many; cdr3_length: 14; d_call: .; j_call: TRBJ1-2; v_call: TRBV5-6; cdr3_aa: CASRKQEQGYGYTF; cdr3_nt: TGTGCCAGCAGAAAACAAGAACAGGGATACGGCTACACCTTC
clone_size: many; cdr3_length: 13; d_call: .; j_call: TRBJ2-7; v_call: TRBV4-1; cdr3_aa: CASSQALQGEQYF; cdr3_nt: TGCGCCAGCAGCCAAGCCCTTCAAGGCGAGCAGTACTTC
clone_size: .; cdr3_length: 14; d_call: TRBD2; j_call: TRBJ2-7; v_call: TRBV7-9; cdr3_aa: CASSLLAGVNEQYF; cdr3_nt: TGTGCCAGCAGCTTATTAGCGGGGGTAAACGAGCAGTACTTC
clone_size: many; cdr3_length: 15; d_call: TRBD2; j_call: TRBJ2-3; v_call: TRBV28; cdr3_aa: CASSSPSGGPDTQYF; cdr3_nt: TGTGCCAGCAGTTCCCCCAGCGGGGGCCCAGATACGCAGTATTTT
clone_size: many; cdr3_length: 16; d_call: TRBD1; j_call: TRBJ1-6; v_call: TRBV5-1; cdr3_aa: CASSSGAGQGNSPLHF; cdr3_nt: TGCGCCAGCAGCAGCGGAGCGGGACAGGGAAACTCACCCCTCCACTTT
clone_size: many; cdr3_length: 16; d_call: TRBD1; j_call: TRBJ2-1; v_call: TRBV5-1; cdr3_aa: CASSLLDRVGYNEQFF; cdr3_nt: TGCGCCAGCAGCTTGCTAGACAGGGTCGGCTACAATGAGCAGTTCTTC
clone_size: few; cdr3_length: 19; d_call: TRBD1; j_call: TRBJ2-1; v_call: TRBV28; cdr3_aa: CASSPLRLPLRGSYNEQFF; cdr3_nt: TGTGCCAGCAGTCCCCTTAGGCTTCCTCTCAGGGGGTCCTACAATGAGCAGTTCTTC
clone_size: few; cdr3_length: 13; d_call: TRBD2; j_call: TRBJ2-3; v_call: TRBV10-3; cdr3_aa: CAIGGLAGDTQYF; cdr3_nt: TGTGCCATCGGGGGACTAGCGGGGGATACGCAGTATTTT
clone_size: few; cdr3_length: 13; d_call: .; j_call: TRBJ1-5; v_call: TRBV7-8; cdr3_aa: CASSLLFDQPQHF; cdr3_nt: TGTGCCAGCAGCTTACTTTTCGATCAGCCCCAGCATTTT